Listed below are T cell receptor beta chains from one sample, sequenced in a study of blood T cell repertoires in COVID-19. The repertoire was sequenced with immunoSEQ multiplex PCR; TCRdb's copy has only in-frame clones and lacks some. This sample has around 130,000 clones; over 75% occur once, and the top ten carry around 3.2%. Sequencing input: peripheral blood. The receptor set was obtained from a man between 45 and 60 years old with acute or convalescent COVID-19. CDR3s include the opening cysteine and the closing phenylalanine or tryptophan. Fields, in order: V gene, clone size, CDR3 length, D gene, J gene, CDR3 DNA, CDR3 protein. The D gene is left open where the match is weak. Some rows have no size entry. The others give once, few or many, or a class for an expanded clone.

V: TRBV7-9
size: once
length: 14
D: TRBD2
J: TRBJ2-7
DNA: TGTGCCAGCAGCCCCGGACTAGCGGGTTACGAGCAGTACTTC
CDR3: CASSPGLAGYEQYF

V: TRBV6-1
size: -
length: 17
D: TRBD2
J: TRBJ2-2
DNA: TGTGCCAGCTGTGGGTTTTTGGGCGGGAGGGCCTCCGGGGAGCTGTTTTTT
CDR3: CASCGFLGGRASGELFF

V: TRBV11-3
size: few
length: 13
D: -
J: TRBJ2-7
DNA: TGTGCCAGCAGCTTAGACGGCTCCTACGAGCAGTACTTC
CDR3: CASSLDGSYEQYF

V: TRBV7-9
size: -
length: 15
D: -
J: TRBJ1-4
DNA: TGTGCCAGCAGCTTGTGGAACAGGGTGGCTGAAAAACTGTTTTTT
CDR3: CASSLWNRVAEKLFF

V: TRBV19
size: -
length: 12
D: -
J: TRBJ1-1
DNA: TGTGCCAGTAGTATAATCGGCAGGGAAGCTTTCTTT
CDR3: CASSIIGREAFF

V: TRBV5-1
size: -
length: 16
D: TRBD2
J: TRBJ2-2
DNA: TGCGCCAGCAGCCCCCGGACTAGCGGTATCACCGGGGAGCTGTTTTTT
CDR3: CASSPRTSGITGELFF

V: TRBV6-6
size: -
length: 11
D: -
J: TRBJ1-4
DNA: TGTGCCAGCAGCTCGAATGAAAAACTGTTTTTT
CDR3: CASSSNEKLFF

V: TRBV10-1
size: -
length: 22
D: TRBD1
J: TRBJ2-3
DNA: TGCGCCACCCCGGGACAGGGATATTCTGCTAGGTTAGGTAAAACTAGCACAGATACGCAGTATTTT
CDR3: CATPGQGYSARLGKTSTDTQYF

V: TRBV11-2
size: -
length: 18
D: -
J: TRBJ1-5
DNA: TGTGCCAGCAGCTTAGTGCCCCCGGCAGGGGATAGCAATCAGCCCCAGCATTTT
CDR3: CASSLVPPAGDSNQPQHF

V: TRBV19
size: -
length: 16
D: -
J: TRBJ1-1
DNA: TGTGCCAGTAGTATTTGGGGCGGACAGATAAACACTGAAGCTTTCTTT
CDR3: CASSIWGGQINTEAFF

V: TRBV27
size: -
length: 15
D: TRBD1
J: TRBJ1-5
DNA: TGTGCCAGCAGGTACTGGGGACAGGACAATCAGCCCCAGCATTTT
CDR3: CASRYWGQDNQPQHF

V: TRBV3-1/TRBV3-2
size: -
length: 15
D: -
J: TRBJ2-5
DNA: TGTGCCAGCAGTCCACGTCCTAGCCCCCGGGAGACCCAGTACTTC
CDR3: CASSPRPSPRETQYF

V: TRBV7-8
size: -
length: 15
D: TRBD2
J: TRBJ2-1
DNA: TGTGCCAGCAGCCAGCGGGAGGGCCTCTTGAATGAGCAGTTCTTC
CDR3: CASSQREGLLNEQFF

V: TRBV7-9
size: -
length: 14
D: TRBD1
J: TRBJ1-6
DNA: TGTGCCAGCAGGGGGACAGGGGGCGATTCACCCCTCCACTTT
CDR3: CASRGTGGDSPLHF